Below, 19 T cell receptor beta chains from the same sample are listed, as sequenced in a study of CD8 T cells in ankylosing spondylitis. In TCRdb, the 5' RACE reads were re-called with MiXCR into one record per CDR3 protein. In the table there are around 150,000 distinct CDR3 sequences, around 10% of which are singletons. The specimen was blood, either unsorted or a sorted T cell fraction (not recorded which). Receptors were obtained from a male donor with ankylosing spondylitis or in good health (not recorded which).

In this sample, this clonotype turned up many times. The chain couples TRBV5-1 to TRBJ2-7, with TRBD2 matching over 9 bases. This CDR3 has 15 amino acids. The ends lost 4 bases at V and 0 bases at J; junction bases unmatched: 5. Germline-derived CDR1 and CDR2 are SGHRS and YFSETQ. CDR3 loop: CASSQNSGSSYEQYF. CDR3 in DNA: TGCGCCAGCAGCCAAAATAGCGGGAGCTCCTACGAGCAGTACTTC.

The rearrangement uses TRBV6-5 and TRBJ1-2; TRBD1 aligns across 11 bases. The ends lost 2 bases at V and 5 bases at J; junction bases unmatched: 10. Germline CDR1 is MNHEY and CDR2 is SVGAGI. The CDR3 loop spans 17 amino acids. The CDR3: CASSYGRGTGGLYGYTF. The CDR3 coding sequence is TGTGCCAGCAGTTACGGTCGGGGGACAGGGGGATTGTATGGCTACACCTTC.

This clonotype appeared a few times. The J gene is TRBJ2-1, the V gene TRBV28; TRBD2 matches 7 bases. The CDR3 is made up of 16 amino acids. Looked up from germline, CDR1 is MDHEN and CDR2 is SYDVKM. Unmatched junction bases numbered 10, after V lost 6 bases and J lost 2 bases. In DNA, the CDR3 is TGTGCCAGCAGCCCCGACTACGCGGGAGCCTACAATGAGCAGTTCTTC. Translation gives CASSPDYAGAYNEQFF. Full variable domain (rest looked up from reference TRBV28 and TRBJ2-1): DVKVTQSSRYLVKRTGEKVFLECVQDMDHENMFWYRQDPGLGLRLIYFSYDVKMKEKGDIPEGYSVSREKKERFSLILESASTNQTSMYLCASSPDYAGAYNEQFFGPGTRLTVL.

This clonotype was observed a handful of times. The DNA of the CDR3 is TGCAGCGTCCGGACAGGGGGAGCTAATGAAAAACTGTTTTTT. Its protein is CSVRTGGANEKLFF. The chain recombines TRBV29-1 with TRBJ1-4, with 10 positions matching TRBD1. CDR1 SQVTM and CDR2 ANQGSEA come from the germline V gene. The length of the CDR3 is 14 residues. The V and J ends lost 6 bases and 3 bases, in that order; junction bases with no gene match: 4.

The chain combines TRBV3-1 with TRBJ1-2; D is unclear. From germline, CDR1 is LGHDT and CDR2 YNNKEL (reference sequence). V was pared by 1 base and J by 3 bases, with 6 bases between. CDR3 length equals 13 residues. CDR3 sequence: CASSQGYDYGYTF. DNA for the CDR3: TGTGCCAGCAGCCAAGGGTACGACTATGGCTACACCTTC.

A remark on this clonotype: One base away lies a much larger clone, so this may be a sequencing read error. V and J are TRBV12-3 or TRBV12-4 and TRBJ2-3; D remains ambiguous. V lost 7 bases, J lost 6 bases, and 23 bases lay in between. CDR3 length: 16 amino acids. DNA of the CDR3: TGTGCCAGCAACCTAGTCGGCGCCCAAGTCGCCGATACGCAGTATTTT. This encodes CASNLVGAQVADTQYF.

The chain couples TRBV6-2 or TRBV6-3 to TRBJ1-1; 12 nucleotides align to TRBD1. CDR1 and CDR2 from the germline V gene are MNHEY and SVGEGT. V trimming: 6 bases; J trimming: 5 bases; junction bases outside the gene matches: 10. The CDR3 spans 16 residues. Written as DNA, the CDR3 is TGTGCCAGCAGCCTTCCGGGACAGGGGGCAGGAACTGAAGCTTTCTTT. Translating it yields CASSLPGQGAGTEAFF.

The J gene is TRBJ1-4, the V gene TRBV7-9, with D possibly TRBD1 on 5 matching bases. The CDR3 runs 13 residues. Germline V gives CDR1 SEHNR, CDR2 FQNEAQ (reference sequence). The V end was cut by 3 bases, the J end by 5 bases, with 7 bases between. This CDR3 is CASSLGGNEKLFF. In DNA form, the CDR3 reads TGTGCCAGCAGCTTGGGGGGGAATGAAAAACTGTTTTTT.

The chain couples TRBV7-8 to TRBJ1-6; D might be TRBD1 (5 bases). V dropped 4 bases and J dropped 12 bases, with 10 bases sitting between them. CDR3 length: 12 amino acids. The germline V gene encodes CDR1 SGHVS and CDR2 FQNEAQ. The CDR3, as DNA: TGTGCCAGCAGCTCCCGGGGACTACCCCTCCACTTT. It codes for CASSSRGLPLHF.

This clonotype was picked up many times. The chain is built from TRBV6-1 and TRBJ1-1; D unresolved. Trimming pared 10 bases from V and 2 bases from J, leaving 17 bases between. Germline CDR1 is MNHNS and CDR2 is SASEGT. The CDR3 covers 14 residues. This CDR3 reads CATRGIGLNTEAFF. The CDR3 DNA reads as TGTGCCACCAGAGGTATTGGGCTCAACACTGAAGCTTTCTTT.

This clonotype was recorded at least ten times. The V call is TRBV20-1, the J call TRBJ2-3; 7 nucleotides line up with TRBD2. V gave up 6 bases and J gave up 2 bases; unmatched junction bases: 17. The CDR3 runs 17 residues. Germline CDR1 and CDR2: DFQATT and SNEGSKA (reference sequence). The CDR3 DNA sequence: TGCAGTGCCCAGATGGCTCGAGGGGAGGGAACCACAGATACGCAGTATTTT. Encoded protein: CSAQMARGEGTTDTQYF.

This sequence joins TRBV5-1 and TRBJ2-3; D uncertain. The CDR3 runs 15 residues. V shed 0 bases and J shed 2 bases, with 10 bases lying between them. The germline gives CDR1 SGHRS, CDR2 YFSETQ. CDR3 bases: TGCGCCAGCAGCTTGGAACGGCAGAACACAGATACGCAGTATTTT. Protein: CASSLERQNTDTQYF.

Many counts were recorded for this clonotype. This chain links TRBV20-1 with TRBJ2-2; 9 nucleotides line up with TRBD2. Per the germline V gene, CDR1 is DFQATT and CDR2 is SNEGSKA (reference sequence). The CDR3 has 17 residues. J lost 5 bases, V lost 2 bases, and 12 bases had no gene match. CDR3 amino acids: CSARPQRGVIPTGELFF. The DNA for the CDR3 is TGCAGTGCTAGACCCCAGCGGGGGGTCATACCAACCGGGGAGCTGTTTTTT.

The V call is TRBV10-3, the J call TRBJ2-1, with TRBD2 identical over 14 bases. Germline V gene data show CDR1 as ENHRY and CDR2 as SYGVKD. The CDR3 sequence is 15 residues long. With 7 bases clipped from V and 6 bases from J, the junction kept 5 bases outside the gene matches. This CDR3 reads CAITGTSGGVNEQFF. CDR3 nucleotides: TGTGCCATCACTGGGACTAGCGGGGGTGTCAATGAGCAGTTCTTC.

The rearrangement uses TRBV29-1 and TRBJ1-1, with 7 bases fitting TRBD1. J gave up 1 base and V 7 bases, and 3 bases lay outside the gene matches. The CDR3 is 12 residues long. Germline lookup yields CDR1 SQVTM and CDR2 ANQGSEA. The CDR3 DNA sequence: TGCAGCGGTCAGGGGGGGAACACTGAAGCTTTCTTT. Amino acids: CSGQGGNTEAFF.

This clonotype was seen many times. The gene calls are TRBV12-3 or TRBV12-4 and TRBJ2-1, with 10 positions matching TRBD2. J gave up 6 bases and V 5 bases, and 7 bases lay outside the gene matches. The CDR3 is 15 residues long. The CDR3 protein is CASSPLAGEANEQFF. CDR3 nucleotides: TGTGCCAGCAGTCCCCTAGCGGGAGAAGCCAATGAGCAGTTCTTC.

The table lists this clonotype with many counts. CDR3 protein: CSVEEIREAFF. The CDR3, as DNA: TGCAGCGTTGAGGAGATACGAGAAGCTTTCTTT. The chain is built from TRBV29-1 and TRBJ1-1; D unresolved. Germline CDR1 and CDR2: SQVTM and ANQGSEA. With 3 bases removed from V and 8 bases from J, the gap between germline ends came to 10 bases. The CDR3 is 11 residues long.

This clonotype was detected many times. This chain uses TRBV29-1 with TRBJ2-7; D gene unclear. The germline V gene has CDR1 SQVTM and CDR2 ANQGSEA. This CDR3 region has 11 residues. The germline V and J ends were trimmed by 4 bases and 2 bases, with 6 bases remaining between them. The chain's CDR3 is CSVATPYEQYF. In DNA form, the CDR3 reads TGCAGCGTTGCTACCCCCTACGAGCAGTACTTC.

This clonotype was seen ten or more times. V and J are TRBV12-3 or TRBV12-4 and TRBJ2-7; no clear D. The CDR3 runs 14 residues. The V end was cut by 3 bases, the J end by 1 base, with 10 bases between. CDR3 in amino acids: CASSFTSPSYEQYF. In DNA, the CDR3 is TGTGCCAGCAGTTTCACCTCCCCTTCCTACGAGCAGTACTTC.